The 11 T cell receptor beta chains below all came from one sample that was sequenced in a study of shared clonotypes between healthy human individuals. Profiled with immunoSEQ multiplex PCR; TCRdb holds only in-frame clones, not every one. The table includes 1.5 million to 2.5 million clones, just under 95% detected once. The naive CD8 subset, CD45RO-negative cells positively selected for CCR7, excluded terminally differentiated effector memory CD45RA+ cells. Sequencing input: naive CD8+ T cells sorted from blood. These receptors were obtained from a man aged 18 to 29 in good health.

The V and J genes are TRBV11-2 and TRBJ1-2; D is undetermined. The ends were cut back, 5 bases at V and 4 bases at J, with 20 bases in the middle. Germline V gives CDR1 SGHAT, CDR2 FQNNGV. The CDR3 runs 16 residues. For the CDR3, the DNA is TGTGCCAGCAGCCGTAGTTCGGACCTTACCGCCTATGGCTACACCTTC. This gives the protein CASSRSSDLTAYGYTF.

This chain uses TRBV5-6 with TRBJ2-2; no clear D. The CDR3 totals 15 residues. V was trimmed by 4 bases and J by 1 base, leaving 11 bases between them. The germline CDR1 and CDR2 sequences are SGHDT and YYEEEE. CDR3 coding DNA: TGTGCCAGCAGCGATTCCGTCTTGAACACCGGGGAGCTGTTTTTT. Translating it yields CASSDSVLNTGELFF.

The gene calls are TRBV2 and TRBJ1-1; 7 nucleotides align to TRBD1. CDR1 and CDR2 from the germline V gene are SNHLY and FYNNEI. With V trimmed by 6 bases and J by 1 base, 5 bases remained unmatched. The CDR3 has 14 residues. CDR3 nucleotides: TGTGCCAGCAGATTGCAGGGGGAGAACACTGAAGCTTTCTTT. Its protein product is CASRLQGENTEAFF.

V gene TRBV7-9 combines with J gene TRBJ1-5; D is possibly TRBD1 (6 bases). The V end was cut by 3 bases, the J end by 5 bases, with 17 bases between. The V gene's germline CDR1 is SEHNR and CDR2 FQNEAQ (reference sequence). The CDR3 has 16 residues. The CDR3 reads CASSLGAEPGYQPQHF. Written as DNA, the CDR3 is TGTGCCAGCAGCTTGGGGGCTGAGCCGGGGTATCAGCCCCAGCATTTT. Full variable domain (remainder filled in from reference TRBV7-9 and TRBJ1-5): DTGVSQNPRHKITKRGQNVTFRCDPISEHNRLYWYRQTLGQGPEFLTYFQNEAQLEKSRLLSDRFSAERPKGSFSTLEIQRTEQGDSAMYLCASSLGAEPGYQPQHFGDGTRLSIL.

CDR3 residues: CASSLGQISYEQYF. DNA for the CDR3: TGTGCCAGCAGCCTGGGACAGATCTCCTACGAGCAGTACTTC. The gene calls are TRBV5-6 and TRBJ2-7; 7 bases align to TRBD1. Germline V CDR1 and CDR2: SGHDT, YYEEEE. The CDR3 consists of 14 residues. Trimming removed 4 bases from V and 0 bases from J; junction bases left unmatched: 4.

The chain employs TRBV21-1 and TRBJ1-4; TRBD1 is the table's D call, not checked against the DNA. TRBV21-1 constitutes a pseudogene. The CDR3 extends over 19 amino acids. Here the CDR3 DNA reads TGTGCCAGCAGCAACCCGGCCGGGACAGGGGGGCCTGGGAATGAAAAACTGTTTTTT. This codes for CASSNPAGTGGPGNEKLFF.

The chain carries TRBV9 and TRBJ1-2, with D hard to call. Trimming shortened V by 3 bases and J by 5 bases, and 8 bases separated the two germline ends. There are 12 residues in the CDR3. Germline lookup yields CDR1 SGDLS and CDR2 YYNGEE. This chain's CDR3 is CASSAEEYGYTF. CDR3 DNA sequence: TGTGCCAGCAGCGCGGAGGAGTATGGCTACACCTTC.

The rearrangement links TRBV27 to TRBJ1-1; no clear D. Trimming stripped 3 bases from V and 3 bases from J, with 8 bases between. CDR1 MNHEY and CDR2 SMNVEV come from the germline V gene (reference sequence). This CDR3 region has 13 residues. CDR3 in amino acids: CASSFWMDTEAFF. CDR3 nucleotide sequence: TGTGCCAGCAGTTTCTGGATGGACACTGAAGCTTTCTTT.

DNA of the CDR3: TGTGCCTGGAGTTCACCCCGGAGTACTGGACTAGGGTCACCCCTCCACTTT. This codes for CAWSSPRSTGLGSPLHF. The V call is TRBV30, the J call TRBJ1-6; D is unresolved. Trimming removed 2 bases from V and 10 bases from J, with 24 bases in between. This CDR3 comprises 17 residues. Germline values: CDR1 GTSNPN, CDR2 SVGIG (reference sequence).

The chain uses TRBV6-5 and TRBJ1-2, with 7 bases aligning to TRBD1. The V and J ends lost 7 bases and 4 bases, in that order; junction bases with no gene match: 6. The CDR3 sequence is 13 residues long. Germline CDR1 is MNHEY and CDR2 is SVGAGI. CDR3 residues: CASTQGGFYGYTF. The CDR3 DNA sequence: TGTGCCAGCACCCAGGGGGGCTTCTATGGCTACACCTTC.

The J gene is TRBJ2-5, the V gene TRBV9, with D perhaps TRBD1 (5 bases). Germline lookup yields CDR1 SGDLS and CDR2 YYNGEE. The CDR3 runs 14 residues. V lost 6 bases to trimming and J lost 5 bases, with 17 bases between them. DNA for the CDR3: TGTGCCAGCACCCTACAGGACGGCTCGGAGACCCAGTACTTC. It encodes CASTLQDGSETQYF.